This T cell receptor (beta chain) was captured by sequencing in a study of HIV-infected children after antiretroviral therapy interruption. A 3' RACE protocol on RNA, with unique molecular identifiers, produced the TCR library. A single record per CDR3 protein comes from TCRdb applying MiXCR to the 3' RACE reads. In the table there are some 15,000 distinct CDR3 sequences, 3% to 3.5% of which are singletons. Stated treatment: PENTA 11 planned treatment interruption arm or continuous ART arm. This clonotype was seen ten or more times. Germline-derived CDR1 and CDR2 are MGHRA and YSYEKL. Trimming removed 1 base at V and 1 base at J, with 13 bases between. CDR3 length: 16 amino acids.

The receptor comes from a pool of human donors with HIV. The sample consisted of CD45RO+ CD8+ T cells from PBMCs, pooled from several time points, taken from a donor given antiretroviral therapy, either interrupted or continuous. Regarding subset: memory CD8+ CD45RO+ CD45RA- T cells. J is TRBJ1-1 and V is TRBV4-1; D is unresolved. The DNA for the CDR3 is TGCGCCAGCAGCCAAGGACTCCAGGTCTCGAACACTGAAGCTTTCTTT. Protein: CASSQGLQVSNTEAFF.